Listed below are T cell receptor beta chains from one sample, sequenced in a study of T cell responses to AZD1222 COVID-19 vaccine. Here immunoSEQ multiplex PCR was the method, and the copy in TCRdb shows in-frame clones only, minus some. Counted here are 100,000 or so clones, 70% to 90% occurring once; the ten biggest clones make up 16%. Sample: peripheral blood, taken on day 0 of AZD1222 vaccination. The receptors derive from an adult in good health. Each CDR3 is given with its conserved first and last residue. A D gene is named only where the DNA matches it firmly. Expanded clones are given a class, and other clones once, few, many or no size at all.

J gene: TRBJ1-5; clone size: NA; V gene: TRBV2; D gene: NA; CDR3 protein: CASRDTLNSNQPQHF; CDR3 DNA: TGTGCCAGCAGAGACACACTGAATAGCAATCAGCCCCAGCATTTT
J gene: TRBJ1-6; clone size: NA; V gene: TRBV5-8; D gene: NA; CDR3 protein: CASSAQGPSSYNSPLHF; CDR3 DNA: TGTGCCAGCAGCGCGCAGGGGCCTAGCTCCTATAATTCACCCCTCCACTTT
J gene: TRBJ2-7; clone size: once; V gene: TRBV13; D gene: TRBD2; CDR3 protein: CASSTSGRAYEQYF; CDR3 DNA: TGTGCCAGCAGCACTAGCGGGAGGGCTTACGAGCAGTACTTC
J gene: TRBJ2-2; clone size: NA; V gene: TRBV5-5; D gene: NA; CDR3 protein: CASSPRAGLNTGELFF; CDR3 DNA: TGTGCCAGCAGCCCCAGGGCAGGCCTAAACACCGGGGAGCTGTTTTTT
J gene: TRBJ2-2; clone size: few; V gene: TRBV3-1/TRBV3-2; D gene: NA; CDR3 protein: CASSQLGETGELFF; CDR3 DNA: TGTGCCAGCAGCCAACTTGGGGAGACCGGGGAGCTGTTTTTT
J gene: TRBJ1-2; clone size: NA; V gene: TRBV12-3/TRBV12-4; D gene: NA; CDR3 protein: CASTPGSGYGYTF; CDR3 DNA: TGTGCCAGCACCCCGGGGAGCGGCTATGGCTACACCTTC
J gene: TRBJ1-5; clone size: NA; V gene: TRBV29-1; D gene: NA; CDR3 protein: CSVALGNGNQPQHF; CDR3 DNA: TGCAGCGTTGCGTTGGGAAATGGAAATCAGCCCCAGCATTTT
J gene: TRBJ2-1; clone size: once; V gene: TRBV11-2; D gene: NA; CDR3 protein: CASSPLAGRDNEQFF; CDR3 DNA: TGTGCCAGCAGCCCTCTGGCAGGCAGAGACAATGAGCAGTTCTTC
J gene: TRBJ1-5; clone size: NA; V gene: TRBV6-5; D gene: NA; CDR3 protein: CASSYSSGPNQPQHF; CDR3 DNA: TGTGCCAGCAGTTACTCGTCAGGACCCAATCAGCCCCAGCATTTT
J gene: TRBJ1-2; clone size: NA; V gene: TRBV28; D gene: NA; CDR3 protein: CASSSRRRGVYGYTF; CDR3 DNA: TGTGCCAGCAGTTCTCGGAGGCGGGGAGTCTATGGCTACACCTTC
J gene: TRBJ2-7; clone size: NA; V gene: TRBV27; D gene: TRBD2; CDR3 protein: CASSSTSGIYEQYF; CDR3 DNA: TGTGCCAGCAGTTCGACTAGCGGGATTTACGAGCAGTACTTC
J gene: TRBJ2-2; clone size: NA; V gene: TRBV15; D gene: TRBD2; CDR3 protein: CATSREVLAGGSNTGELFF; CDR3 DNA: TGTGCCACCAGCAGAGAGGTGCTAGCGGGGGGCTCGAACACCGGGGAGCTGTTTTTT
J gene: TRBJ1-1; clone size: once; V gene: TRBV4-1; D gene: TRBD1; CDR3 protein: CASSQDGAGGNTEAFF; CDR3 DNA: TGCGCCAGCAGCCAAGATGGGGCAGGGGGCAACACTGAAGCTTTCTTT
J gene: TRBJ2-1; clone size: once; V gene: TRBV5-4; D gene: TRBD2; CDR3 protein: CASSWTSGGSSNEQFF; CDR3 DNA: TGTGCCAGCAGCTGGACTAGCGGGGGGTCATCGAATGAGCAGTTCTTC
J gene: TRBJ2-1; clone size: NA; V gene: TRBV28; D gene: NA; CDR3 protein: CASSPHLGREGQFF; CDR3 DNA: TGTGCCAGCAGTCCTCACCTGGGACGAGAGGGGCAGTTCTTC
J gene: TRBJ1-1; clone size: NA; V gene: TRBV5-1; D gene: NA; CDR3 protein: CASSFQGNTEAFF; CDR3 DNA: TGCGCCAGCAGCTTCCAGGGGAACACTGAAGCTTTCTTT
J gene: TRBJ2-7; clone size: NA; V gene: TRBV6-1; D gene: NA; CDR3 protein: CASSEAWSSSYEQYF; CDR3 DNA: TGTGCCAGCAGTGAAGCATGGAGTAGCTCCTACGAGCAGTACTTC
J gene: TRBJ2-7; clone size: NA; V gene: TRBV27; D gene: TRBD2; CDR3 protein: CASSLMTSGRNEQYF; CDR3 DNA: TGTGCCAGCAGTTTGATGACTAGCGGGAGAAACGAGCAGTACTTC
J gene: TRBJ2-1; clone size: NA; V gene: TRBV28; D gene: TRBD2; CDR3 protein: CASSLGVGSGYASSYNEQFF; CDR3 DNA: TGTGCCAGCAGCTTAGGGGTCGGTAGCGGGTACGCGAGCTCCTACAATGAGCAGTTCTTC
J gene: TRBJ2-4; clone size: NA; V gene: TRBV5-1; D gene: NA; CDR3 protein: CASSITLAKNIQYF; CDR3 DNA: TGCGCCAGCAGCATAACACTAGCCAAAAACATTCAGTACTTC
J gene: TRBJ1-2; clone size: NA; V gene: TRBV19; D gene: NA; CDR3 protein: CASSIGGPYGYTF; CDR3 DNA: TGTGCCAGTAGTATCGGGGGGCCCTATGGCTACACCTTC
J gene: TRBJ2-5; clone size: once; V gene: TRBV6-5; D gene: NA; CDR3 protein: CAAGTGETQYF; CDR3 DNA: TGTGCCGCCGGAACTGGGGAGACCCAGTACTTC
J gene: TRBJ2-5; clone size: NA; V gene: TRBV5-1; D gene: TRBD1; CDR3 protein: CASSRGRTGGDAQYF; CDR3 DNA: TGCGCCAGCAGCCGGGGAAGGACAGGGGGTGATGCCCAGTACTTC
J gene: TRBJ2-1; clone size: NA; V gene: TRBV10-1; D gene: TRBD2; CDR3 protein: CASSESSLAPYNEQFF; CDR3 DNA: TGCGCCAGCAGTGAGTCGTCACTAGCGCCCTACAATGAGCAGTTCTTC
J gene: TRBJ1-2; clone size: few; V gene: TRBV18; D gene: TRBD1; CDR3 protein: CASSLTRDSGLEGYTF; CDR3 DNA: TGTGCCAGCTCCCTCACCCGGGACAGCGGTCTAGAGGGCTACACCTTC
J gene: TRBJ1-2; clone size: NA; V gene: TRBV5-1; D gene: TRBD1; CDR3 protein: CASSPGQGALGYGYTF; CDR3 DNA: TGCGCCAGCAGCCCCGGACAGGGGGCTCTAGGCTATGGCTACACCTTC
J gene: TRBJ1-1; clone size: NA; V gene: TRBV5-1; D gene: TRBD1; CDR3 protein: CASSLAGGSRNTEAFF; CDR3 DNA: TGCGCCAGCAGCTTGGCAGGGGGCTCGAGGAACACTGAAGCTTTCTTT
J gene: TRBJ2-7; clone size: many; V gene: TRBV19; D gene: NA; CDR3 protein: CASTTSRDNTYEQYF; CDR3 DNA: TGTGCCAGTACCACCTCCCGGGACAACACTTACGAGCAGTACTTC
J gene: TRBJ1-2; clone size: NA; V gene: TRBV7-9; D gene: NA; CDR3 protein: CASSLSHEDGGYTF; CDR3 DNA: TGTGCCAGCAGCTTATCCCACGAGGACGGAGGCTACACCTTC
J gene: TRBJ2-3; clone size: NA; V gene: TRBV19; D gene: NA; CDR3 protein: CASSIQVTDTQYF; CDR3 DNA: TGTGCCAGTAGTATACAAGTGACAGATACGCAGTATTTT
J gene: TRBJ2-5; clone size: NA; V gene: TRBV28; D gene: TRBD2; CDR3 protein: CASSLLAGAVSETQYF; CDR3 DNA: TGTGCCAGCAGTCTGTTAGCGGGGGCCGTATCAGAGACCCAGTACTTC
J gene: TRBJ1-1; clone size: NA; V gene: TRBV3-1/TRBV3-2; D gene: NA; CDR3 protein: CASSQGNYAAEAFF; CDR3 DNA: TGTGCCAGCAGCCAAGGGAACTACGCGGCTGAAGCTTTCTTT
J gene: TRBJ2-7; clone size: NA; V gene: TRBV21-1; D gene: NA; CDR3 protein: CASSKQGLISYEQYF; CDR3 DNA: TGTGCCAGCAGCAAACAGGGACTAATAAGCTACGAGCAGTACTTC
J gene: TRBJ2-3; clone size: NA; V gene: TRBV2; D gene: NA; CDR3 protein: CASSQGGDTQYF; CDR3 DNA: TGTGCCAGCAGCCAAGGGGGAGATACGCAGTATTTT
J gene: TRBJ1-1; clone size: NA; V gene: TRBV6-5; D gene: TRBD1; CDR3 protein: CASSFRQGPGNTEAFF; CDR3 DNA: TGTGCCAGCAGTTTTCGACAGGGACCCGGGAACACTGAAGCTTTCTTT
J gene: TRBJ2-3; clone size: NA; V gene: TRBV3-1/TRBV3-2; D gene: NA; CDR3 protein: CATSSGDSQYF; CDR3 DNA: TGTGCCACCTCGAGCGGAGATTCGCAGTATTTT
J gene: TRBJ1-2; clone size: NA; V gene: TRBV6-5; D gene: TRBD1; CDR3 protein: CASKLTGGDSGYTF; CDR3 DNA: TGTGCCAGCAAGCTGACAGGGGGCGATTCTGGCTACACCTTC
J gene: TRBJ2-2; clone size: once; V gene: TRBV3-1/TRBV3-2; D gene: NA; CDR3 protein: CASSQGAGGGELFF; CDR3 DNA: TGTGCCAGCAGCCAAGGGGCAGGCGGCGGGGAGCTGTTTTTT
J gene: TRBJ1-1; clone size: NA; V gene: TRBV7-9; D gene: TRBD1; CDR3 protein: CASNTGTGWTEAFF; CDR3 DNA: TGTGCCAGCAACACCGGGACAGGTTGGACTGAAGCTTTCTTT
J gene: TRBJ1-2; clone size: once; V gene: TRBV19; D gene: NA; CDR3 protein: CASTPDGLGGTYGYTF; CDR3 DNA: TGTGCCAGCACCCCGGACGGGCTAGGGGGGACATATGGCTACACCTTC
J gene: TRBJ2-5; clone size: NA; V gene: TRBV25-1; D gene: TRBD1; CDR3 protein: CASSESHSDRGRQETQYF; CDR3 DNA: TGTGCCAGCAGTGAATCCCATTCGGACAGGGGCCGACAAGAGACCCAGTACTTC
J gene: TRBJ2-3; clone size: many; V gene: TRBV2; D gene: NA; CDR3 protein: CASSPDYTDTQYF; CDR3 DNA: TGTGCCAGCAGTCCGGACTACACAGATACGCAGTATTTT
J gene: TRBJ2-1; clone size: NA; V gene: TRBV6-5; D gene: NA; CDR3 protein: CASTPWVKQFF; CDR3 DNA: TGTGCCAGCACCCCCTGGGTAAAGCAGTTCTTC
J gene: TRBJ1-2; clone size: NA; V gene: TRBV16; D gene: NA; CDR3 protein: CASSLRARNYGYTF; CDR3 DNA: TGTGCCAGCAGCCTTCGGGCCAGAAACTATGGCTACACCTTC
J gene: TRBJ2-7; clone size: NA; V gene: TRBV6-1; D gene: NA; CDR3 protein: CASSEAAYEQYF; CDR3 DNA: TGTGCCAGCAGTGAAGCTGCCTACGAGCAGTACTTC
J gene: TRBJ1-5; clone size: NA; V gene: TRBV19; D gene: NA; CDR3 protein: CASSTDSFQPQHF; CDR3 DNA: TGTGCCAGTAGTACGGACAGTTTTCAGCCCCAGCATTTT
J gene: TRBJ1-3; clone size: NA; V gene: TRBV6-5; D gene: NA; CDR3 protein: CASSYVGGNTIYF; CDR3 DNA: TGTGCCAGCAGTTATGTGGGAGGAAACACCATATATTTT
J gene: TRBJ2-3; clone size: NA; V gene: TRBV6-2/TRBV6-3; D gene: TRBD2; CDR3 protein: CASSYRRGGTDTQYF; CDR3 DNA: TGTGCCAGCAGTTACCGGCGGGGGGGCACAGATACGCAGTATTTT
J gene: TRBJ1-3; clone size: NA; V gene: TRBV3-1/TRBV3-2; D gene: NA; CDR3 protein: CASGGTQGNTIYF; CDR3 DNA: TGTGCCAGTGGGGGGACACAAGGAAACACCATATATTTT
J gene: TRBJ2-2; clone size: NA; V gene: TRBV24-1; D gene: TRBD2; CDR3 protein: CATSDVGLASGTGELFF; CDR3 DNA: TGTGCCACCAGTGATGTGGGACTAGCGAGCGGCACCGGGGAGCTGTTTTTT
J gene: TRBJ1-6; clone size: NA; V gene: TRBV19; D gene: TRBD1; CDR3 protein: CASSFRTGSYNSPLHF; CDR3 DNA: TGTGCCAGTAGTTTCAGGACAGGGTCCTATAATTCACCCCTCCACTTT
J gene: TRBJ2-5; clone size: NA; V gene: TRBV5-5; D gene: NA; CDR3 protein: CASSLDRAETQYF; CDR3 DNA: TGTGCCAGCAGCTTGGACAGGGCAGAGACCCAGTACTTC
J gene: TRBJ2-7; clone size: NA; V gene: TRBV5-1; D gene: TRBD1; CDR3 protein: CASSWGQDEQYF; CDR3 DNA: TGCGCCAGCAGCTGGGGACAGGACGAGCAGTACTTC
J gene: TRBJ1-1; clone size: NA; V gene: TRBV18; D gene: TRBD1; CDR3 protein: CASSPPGGRVAFF; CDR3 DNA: TGTGCCAGCTCACCCCCAGGGGGGCGCGTGGCTTTCTTT